This T cell receptor beta chain was recovered during a study of regulatory T cells in long-lasting Graves disease. The CDR3 has 13 residues. Trimming took 5 bases from V and 6 from J, leaving 14 bases between them. Germline V CDR1 and CDR2: SGHDT, YYEEEE. Building the TCR beta libraries relied on iRepertoire HTBI primers, and CDR3 regions underwent Arm-PCR. TCRdb called the multiplex PCR reads again in MiXCR, with one record for every CDR3 protein. Of 580,000 or so distinct CDR3 sequences listed, approximately 16% are singletons. Time point given: newly diagnosed GD, antithyroid drugs for less than 3 months. PBMC RNA was the source of the TCR library. An endocrinology department in Xi'an, China, recruited the patients. The data were also submitted as part of a second study, on T cells in Graves' hyperthyroidism and ophthalmopathy. That report adds: When the TCR CDR3 underwent first-round RT-PCR, the HTBI primer set was used.

The rearrangement joins TRBV5-6 to TRBJ1-1; D is perhaps TRBD1 (5 bases). Sequences were derived from peripheral blood mononuclear cells (PBMCs), sampled at new diagnosis, from a patient treated with antithyroid drugs. The clonotype was recovered from a man aged 18 to 35 with Graves disease. CDR3 loop: CASRRDGGSEAFF. The CDR3 region has the DNA TGTGCCAGCAGACGGGACGGAGGATCTGAAGCTTTCTTT.